Listed below are T cell receptor beta chains from one sample, sequenced in a study of T cell changes during pregnancy in multiple sclerosis. The method was immunoSEQ multiplex PCR; TCRdb's version includes in-frame clones alone and lacks a portion of them. The sample consists of some 28,000 clones, over 85% of them appearing once. The sequenced sample was CD4+ T cells from peripheral blood mononuclear cells, obtained in the first trimester of pregnancy. Source of these receptors: a female donor with multiple sclerosis, enrolled in a pregnancy study. CDR3s include the opening cysteine and the closing phenylalanine or tryptophan. Each record gives: D gene, clone size, V gene, J gene, CDR3 protein, CDR3 DNA. A D gene is named only where the DNA matches it firmly. Clone size, where shown, is once, few, many, or a class for clones that have expanded.

TRBD1	NA	TRBV6-1	TRBJ1-4	CASSDKQGASEKLFF	TGTGCCAGCAGCGACAAACAGGGGGCTAGTGAAAAACTGTTTTTT
NA	NA	TRBV9	TRBJ2-4	CASSPSIYGGGPGNIQYF	TGTGCCAGCAGCCCTTCCATCTACGGCGGGGGCCCTGGAAACATTCAGTACTTC
NA	NA	TRBV5-1	TRBJ1-1	CASSLKDTNTEAFF	TGCGCCAGCAGCTTGAAGGACACCAACACTGAAGCTTTCTTT
NA	NA	TRBV20-1	TRBJ1-1	CSAAGLDVHF	TGCAGTGCCGCCGGACTCGACGTGCACTTT
TRBD1	NA	TRBV7-9	TRBJ2-7	CASRGRTGGSYEQYF	TGTGCCAGCAGGGGAAGGACAGGGGGCTCCTACGAGCAGTACTTC
NA	once	TRBV6-6	TRBJ2-7	CASSPQGRGEQYF	TGTGCCAGCAGCCCTCAGGGTAGGGGGGAGCAGTACTTC
NA	NA	TRBV10-2	TRBJ1-6	CASSEHYSYNSPLHF	TGCGCCAGCAGTGAGCATTACAGTTATAATTCACCCCTCCACTTT
NA	once	TRBV18	TRBJ1-2	CASSPPGRGYGYTF	TGTGCCAGCTCACCACCGGGGAGAGGCTATGGCTACACCTTC
NA	NA	TRBV20-1	TRBJ2-3	CSARRGDTQYF	TGCAGTGCCCGACGAGGGGATACGCAGTATTTT
TRBD2	NA	TRBV5-4	TRBJ2-1	CASSATSGGARFF	TGTGCCAGCAGCGCGACTAGCGGGGGGGCAAGGTTCTTC
NA	NA	TRBV10-3	TRBJ2-2	CAISSGPGELFF	TGTGCCATCAGTTCGGGTCCCGGGGAGCTGTTTTTT
NA	NA	TRBV6-5	TRBJ2-7	CASSPGDATYEQYF	TGTGCCAGCAGCCCAGGGGACGCCACCTACGAGCAGTACTTC
NA	NA	TRBV4-1	TRBJ2-3	CASSQESRTAHTQYF	TGCGCCAGCAGCCAAGAGTCCAGGACTGCCCATACGCAGTATTTT
TRBD1	NA	TRBV29-1	TRBJ1-2	CSVGGQVPGYTF	TGCAGCGTCGGGGGACAGGTCCCTGGCTACACCTTC